Listed below are T cell receptor beta chains from one sample, sequenced in a study of T-cell memory formation after mild COVID-19. One entry per CDR3 protein results from TCRdb running MiXCR on the 5' RACE reads. This sample carries 220,000 or so distinct CDR3 sequences, around 9.5% of them seen once, and the ten largest clones take approximately 3.3%. The sequencing input was PBMCs or a T cell subset sorted from them (not recorded which). Source of these receptors: a man aged 18 to 30 who had mild COVID-19 (a few samples of this study predate the infection). Cell type and time point are not known. The CDR3 runs from the conserved cysteine through the conserved F or W. Fields, in order: V gene, D gene, J gene, clone size, CDR3 protein, CDR3 DNA. The D gene is left open where the match is weak. Size is omitted from some rows. Given values are once, few, many or a class for expanded clones.

TRBV6-6,.,TRBJ2-2,.,CASRRGPFSGELFF,TGTGCCAGCAGGCGGGGTCCATTCTCCGGGGAGCTGTTTTTT
TRBV20-1,.,TRBJ2-5,many,CSARPSGYQETQYF,TGCAGTGCTAGGCCCAGCGGTTACCAAGAGACCCAGTACTTC
TRBV5-1,TRBD2,TRBJ2-1,.,CASSFRTSGGTDNEQFF,TGCGCCAGCAGCTTTCGGACTAGCGGGGGGACTGACAATGAGCAGTTCTTC
TRBV5-5,TRBD1,TRBJ2-3,.,CASSDHLGQGTDTQYF,TGTGCCAGCAGCGATCACCTCGGACAGGGCACAGATACGCAGTATTTT
TRBV10-3,TRBD2,TRBJ2-3,few,CATTHPGTSGGTDTQYF,TGTGCCACGACGCACCCCGGGACTAGCGGGGGAACAGATACGCAGTATTTT
TRBV29-1,.,TRBJ1-2,.,CSVGAMTYGYTF,TGCAGCGTGGGGGCCATGACGTATGGCTACACCTTC
TRBV6-6,TRBD1,TRBJ1-5,.,CASSWDRAVDQPQHF,TGTGCCAGCAGCTGGGACAGGGCGGTTGATCAGCCCCAGCATTTT
TRBV6-4,.,TRBJ2-1,.,CASSEDNVNEQFF,TGTGCCAGCAGTGAGGACAACGTAAATGAGCAGTTCTTC
TRBV7-2,TRBD1,TRBJ2-3,.,CASSFTGGKDTQYF,TGTGCCAGCAGCTTTACAGGGGGAAAAGATACGCAGTATTTT
TRBV5-6,.,TRBJ1-5,.,CASSGAGGNQPQHF,TGTGCCAGCAGCGGGGCAGGGGGCAATCAGCCCCAGCATTTT
TRBV12-3/TRBV12-4,.,TRBJ2-2,many,CASRTGTPSTGELFF,TGTGCCAGCAGGACCGGGACACCCTCTACCGGGGAGCTGTTTTTT
TRBV7-9,TRBD1,TRBJ1-5,.,CASSDGDRGFNQPQHF,TGTGCCAGCAGCGATGGGGACAGGGGATTCAATCAGCCCCAGCATTTT
TRBV7-9,.,TRBJ2-2,few,CATRAGRIMTGELFF,TGTGCCACCCGGGCGGGCAGGATAATGACCGGGGAGCTGTTTTTT
TRBV4-3,.,TRBJ1-2,few,CASSHPGPGVYGYTF,TGCGCCAGCAGCCATCCGGGGCCTGGGGTCTATGGCTACACCTTC
TRBV4-3,TRBD1,TRBJ2-1,.,CASRAGTGTYNEQFF,TGCGCCAGCAGGGCCGGGACAGGGACCTACAATGAGCAGTTCTTC
TRBV12-3/TRBV12-4,TRBD1,TRBJ1-2,.,CASSRFTGGENYGYTF,TGTGCCAGCAGTCGGTTTACAGGGGGAGAAAACTATGGCTACACCTTC
TRBV6-5,.,TRBJ1-2,.,CASRAYSDYGYTF,TGTGCCAGCAGAGCTTACAGCGACTATGGCTACACCTTC
TRBV20-1,.,TRBJ2-7,many,CSARDLRALYEQYF,TGCAGTGCTAGAGATCTTCGGGCCCTCTACGAGCAGTACTTC
TRBV6-1,TRBD1,TRBJ1-5,many,CASSDPGQGRDQPQHF,TGTGCCAGCAGTGACCCCGGACAGGGGAGGGATCAGCCCCAGCATTTT
TRBV6-5,TRBD1,TRBJ2-3,.,CASRRQGPSGTQYF,TGTGCCAGCAGGAGACAGGGCCCTTCAGGCACGCAGTATTTT
TRBV7-2,TRBD2,TRBJ2-5,few,CASSLGVAGGAQYF,TGTGCCAGCAGCTTAGGGGTAGCGGGGGGGGCCCAGTACTTC
TRBV7-2,TRBD2,TRBJ2-3,few,CASSSLAGGQVDTQYF,TGTGCCAGCAGCTCTTTAGCGGGGGGGCAGGTAGATACGCAGTATTTT
TRBV2,.,TRBJ1-5,.,CASSDEGRQPQHF,TGTGCCAGCAGTGACGAGGGTCGACAGCCCCAGCATTTT
TRBV11-2,.,TRBJ2-1,.,CASSRPSHEQFF,TGTGCCAGCAGCCGGCCCTCGCATGAGCAGTTCTTC
TRBV12-3/TRBV12-4,TRBD2,TRBJ2-1,many,CASLPGLAGGVGNEQFF,TGTGCCAGTCTGCCGGGACTAGCGGGGGGGGTAGGCAATGAGCAGTTCTTC
TRBV7-9,.,TRBJ1-1,many,CASSAWTEAFF,TGTGCCAGCAGCGCGTGGACTGAAGCTTTCTTT
TRBV7-9,.,TRBJ1-2,many,CASSLEGGGYTF,TGTGCCAGCAGCCTCGAAGGGGGTGGCTACACCTTC
TRBV5-6,TRBD1,TRBJ2-3,.,CASSRGQGSATQYF,TGTGCCAGCAGCCGGGGACAGGGATCTGCTACGCAGTATTTT